This entry lists 22 T cell receptor beta chains sequenced from one sample in a study of PD-1 blockade in classical Hodgkin lymphoma. The method was immunoSEQ multiplex PCR; TCRdb's version includes in-frame clones alone and lacks a portion of them. The profile shows tens of thousands of clones, 75% to 95% of them singletons. Time point of the sample: cycle 4 day 1 (C4D1), after less than 7 weeks of nivolumab. Every single patient, without exception, relapsed after autologous stem cell transplantation, and brentuximab vedotin exposure varied. This material consisted of peripheral blood mononuclear cells (PBMCs), taken before the fourth cycle of nivolumab. All receptors come from a human donor with classical Hodgkin lymphoma.

The chain employs TRBV5-1 and TRBJ2-7, with 11 positions matching TRBD2. J gave up 0 bases and V 2 bases, and 1 base lay outside the gene matches. The germline gives CDR1 SGHRS, CDR2 YFSETQ. CDR3 length: 15 amino acids. This CDR3 is CASSFSGGDSYEQYF. CDR3 bases: TGCGCCAGCAGCTTTAGCGGGGGGGACTCCTACGAGCAGTACTTC. The full variable domain, with the rest looked up from reference TRBV5-1 and TRBJ2-7, is KAGVTQTPRYLIKTRGQQVTLSCSPISGHRSVSWYQQTPGQGLQFLFEYFSETQRNKGNFPGRFSGRQFSNSRSEMNVSTLELGDSALYLCASSFSGGDSYEQYFGPGTRLTVT.

This sequence joins TRBV27 and TRBJ2-2; 8 bases map to TRBD2. The CDR3 extends over 20 amino acids. Germline lookup yields CDR1 MNHEY and CDR2 SMNVEV (reference sequence). Unmatched junction bases numbered 25, after V lost 8 bases and J lost 5 bases. CDR3 loop: CASLGRGGGLQPRGTGELFF. The CDR3 coding sequence is TGTGCCAGCTTAGGACGGGGCGGGGGGCTCCAACCAAGGGGGACCGGGGAGCTGTTTTTT.

The CDR3 sequence is CASSARQANTGELFF. As DNA, the CDR3 is TGTGCCAGCAGCGCTCGACAAGCGAACACCGGGGAGCTGTTTTTT. This chain joins TRBV11-3 and TRBJ2-2; the D is unclear. The ends were cut back, 5 bases at V and 0 bases at J, with 10 bases in the middle. The CDR3 runs 15 residues. From germline, CDR1 is SGHNT and CDR2 YENEEA.

This chain links TRBV11-3 with TRBJ2-5; D unclear. The CDR3 is 15 residues long. Germline-derived CDR1 and CDR2 are SGHNT and YENEEA. V shed 0 bases and J shed 5 bases, with 13 bases lying between them. CDR3 protein: CASSLDGSRWETQYF. The DNA of the CDR3 is TGTGCCAGCAGCTTAGACGGTTCGAGGTGGGAGACCCAGTACTTC.

The V gene is TRBV19, the J gene TRBJ1-1, with D possibly being TRBD1 (5 bases). The V end was cut by 4 bases, the J end by 0 bases, with 24 bases between. CDR3 length equals 19 residues. Germline loops: CDR1 LNHDA, CDR2 SQIVND (reference sequence). CDR3 sequence reads: CASSTASVGGKGVNTEAFF. The CDR3 DNA sequence: TGTGCCAGTAGTACCGCCTCGGTCGGGGGTAAGGGAGTGAACACTGAAGCTTTCTTT.

The V and J genes are TRBV11-2 and TRBJ1-6, with 8 bases aligning to TRBD1. In germline, CDR1 is SGHAT, CDR2 FQNNGV. V dropped 5 bases and J dropped 7; count of bases not matched to a gene: 7. The CDR3 runs 15 residues. This CDR3 reads CASSPIDRGNSPLHF. DNA for the CDR3: TGTGCCAGCAGCCCTATCGACAGGGGAAATTCACCCCTCCACTTT.

Only one count was recorded for this clone. V is TRBV30 and J is TRBJ2-7, with D tentatively TRBD2 (7 bases). Germline lookup yields CDR1 GTSNPN and CDR2 SVGIG (reference sequence). The CDR3 has 13 amino acids. Trimming took 2 bases from V and 6 from J, leaving 14 bases between them. The CDR3 reads CAWSPGRGGEQYF. For the CDR3, the DNA is TGTGCCTGGAGTCCCGGTAGGGGGGGCGAGCAGTACTTC.

This rearrangement joins TRBV11-1 to TRBJ2-7, with TRBD2 identical over 7 bases. V lost 5 bases to trimming and J lost 2 bases; unmatched junction nucleotides: 18. The CDR3 is 18 residues long. From germline, CDR1 is SGHAT and CDR2 FQDESV (reference sequence). The CDR3 bases are TGTGCCAGCAGCCCCGGCGGGGGTGAGCGGGGCATCACCTACGAGCAGTACTTC. Protein: CASSPGGGERGITYEQYF.

V is TRBV6-5 and J is TRBJ2-2, with no clear D. Germline loops: CDR1 MNHEY, CDR2 SVGAGI. Trimming stripped 2 bases from V and 4 bases from J, with 11 bases between. CDR3 size: 15 residues. The CDR3 DNA follows: TGTGCCAGCAGTTACGCCGGAGATTTCACCGGGGAGCTGTTTTTT. Translation gives CASSYAGDFTGELFF.

The chain combines TRBV6-1 with TRBJ2-3, with D uncertain. The CDR3 totals 15 residues. Germline V gene lookup returns CDR1 MNHNS and CDR2 SASEGT. Trimming took 6 bases from V and 1 from J, leaving 14 bases between them. Here the CDR3 reads CASRGMEGRTDTQYF. As DNA, the CDR3 is TGTGCCAGCAGGGGGATGGAAGGACGCACAGATACGCAGTATTTT.

The genes are TRBV27 and TRBJ2-7, with D maybe TRBD2 (6 bases). The CDR3 runs to 15 residues. Trimming took 6 bases from V and 1 from J, leaving 16 bases between them. Germline CDR1 reads MNHEY; CDR2 reads SMNVEV (reference sequence). The CDR3 sequence is CASSHTPGRSYEQYF. The CDR3 region has the DNA TGTGCCAGCAGCCACACCCCGGGGAGGTCCTACGAGCAGTACTTC.

This sequence joins TRBV5-6 and TRBJ2-5, with TRBD1 matching over 7 bases. Unmatched junction bases numbered 1, after V lost 3 bases and J lost 5 bases. This CDR3 is 12 amino acids long. Germline V lookup: CDR1 SGHDT, CDR2 YYEEEE. CDR3 sequence reads: CASSWDSETQYF. The CDR3, as DNA: TGTGCCAGCAGCTGGGACAGTGAGACCCAGTACTTC.

This chain connects TRBV28 to TRBJ2-3; 7 positions match TRBD1. This CDR3 region has 14 residues. The germline V gene has CDR1 MDHEN and CDR2 SYDVKM. Trimming at V came to 5 bases and at J to 5 bases, leaving 7 bases not matched to a gene. The CDR3 DNA reads TGTGCCAGCAGTCCCTGGACAGGCGGAGATACGCAGTATTTT. Protein: CASSPWTGGDTQYF.

The CDR3 nucleotides read TGTGCCAGCAGTTTAGAGGGGCTAGCGGGGTCAGAGCAGTTCTTC. As protein: CASSLEGLAGSEQFF. This chain uses TRBV27 with TRBJ2-1, with 9 bases fitting TRBD2. The J segment lost 10 bases and the V segment lost 2 bases, leaving 9 bases of the junction unmatched. This CDR3 is 15 amino acids long. Germline CDR1 reads MNHEY; CDR2 reads SMNVEV (reference sequence).

The table lists this clone with a count of one. V usage is TRBV11-2 and J usage is TRBJ2-5; 8 bases align to TRBD2. Per the germline V gene, CDR1 is SGHAT and CDR2 is FQNNGV. V dropped 5 bases and J dropped 2; count of bases not matched to a gene: 13. The CDR3 is made up of 17 amino acids. CDR3 nucleotide sequence: TGTGCCAGCAGCCAGGGTGCGGGGGGCCTACCACAAGAGACCCAGTACTTC. This gives the protein CASSQGAGGLPQETQYF.

V is TRBV29-1 and J is TRBJ1-6; D is perhaps TRBD1 (5 bases). Germline CDR1 SQVTM, CDR2 ANQGSEA. The CDR3 spans 14 residues. V was shortened by 1 base and J by 6 bases, with 10 bases between the two germline ends. CDR3 region: CSVEANRFNSPLHF. CDR3 bases: TGCAGCGTTGAAGCGAACAGGTTTAATTCACCCCTCCACTTT.

The chain uses TRBV4-3 and TRBJ2-7, with TRBD2 matching 8 bases. V was pared by 2 bases and J by 0 bases, with 6 bases of the junction left unmatched. The CDR3 totals 16 residues. Germline V gene data show CDR1 as LGHNA and CDR2 as YSLEER. The CDR3 region has the DNA TGCGCCAGCAGCCAACATAGCGGGGCCTACTCCTACGAGCAGTACTTC. Protein: CASSQHSGAYSYEQYF.

The chain recombines TRBV10-3 with TRBJ1-2, with a tentative D call TRBD1 (5 bases). CDR1 and CDR2 from the germline V gene are ENHRY and SYGVKD. The length of the CDR3 is 13 residues. Between the trimmed V and J ends, which lost 7 bases and 0 bases, there was a span of 9 bases. CDR3 amino acids: CAITAGTNYGYTF. In DNA form, the CDR3 reads TGTGCCATCACGGCAGGGACTAACTATGGCTACACCTTC.

This sequence joins TRBV29-1 and TRBJ1-5, with D tentatively TRBD1 (5 bases). The CDR3 loop spans 12 amino acids. Germline values: CDR1 SQVTM, CDR2 ANQGSEA. V was pared by 6 bases and J by 4 bases, with 10 bases between. CDR3 protein: CSVRDGNQPQHF. The CDR3 DNA sequence: TGCAGCGTAAGGGACGGAAATCAGCCCCAGCATTTT.

With regard to this clone: The junction departs from the called germline gene at one end, perhaps through a read error. The V and J genes are TRBV7-6 and TRBJ2-2; 8 bases map to TRBD1. The CDR3 is made up of 17 amino acids. CDR1 is SGHVS and CDR2 is FNYEAQ in the germline V gene. For the CDR3, the DNA is TGTGCCAACAGCTTAGCGCAGACAGGGGCCATCACCGGGGAGCTGTTTTTT. Its protein is CANSLAQTGAITGELFF.

The genes are TRBV6-1 and TRBJ1-2, with D hard to call. In germline, CDR1 is MNHNS, CDR2 SASEGT. The CDR3 has 15 amino acids. Trimming left V 4 bases short and J 1 base short, with 13 bases between. This CDR3 is CASSGPITNNYGYTF. The CDR3 nucleotides are TGTGCCAGCAGTGGACCCATCACAAATAACTATGGCTACACCTTC.

The V gene is TRBV4-1, the J gene TRBJ2-7; 10 nucleotides match TRBD1. This CDR3 is built from 20 residues. The V and J ends lost 2 bases and 5 bases, in that order; junction bases with no gene match: 21. CDR1 MGHRA and CDR2 YSYEKL come from the germline V gene. CDR3 amino acids: CASSQLYRDRGDLIWNEQYF. Here the CDR3 DNA reads TGCGCCAGCAGCCAACTCTACCGGGACAGGGGAGATTTGATTTGGAACGAGCAGTACTTC.